Listed here is a single TCR beta chain. This specimen comes from a study of T cell changes during pregnancy in multiple sclerosis. Germline V lookup: CDR1 SGHTA, CDR2 FQGNSA. CDR3 length: 14 amino acids. The junction had 3 bases not matched to a gene; V was cut back by 5 bases and J by 3 bases. Using immunoSEQ multiplex PCR, the repertoire was profiled, and TCRdb retains in-frame clones only, with some absent. The sample holds 70,000 or so clones; roughly 91% are singletons and the top ten take under 0.9%. The clonotype originates from a female donor in good health, enrolled as a control in a pregnancy study. The rearrangement links TRBV7-2 to TRBJ1-5, with 8 bases aligning to TRBD1. The material sequenced was peripheral blood, taken in the third trimester of pregnancy. The CDR3 nucleotides are TGTGCCAGCAGCCCCCAGGGGGCCAATCAGCCCCAGCATTTT. Translating gives CASSPQGANQPQHF.